This T cell receptor beta chain was sequenced for a study of cytomegalovirus exposure and HLA in healthy donors. The study, taken as a whole, reports: Per a later analysis, HLA-associated TCR beta chains showed more clonal expansion than other, equally common TCR beta chains.

The primer mix had 60 Vbeta and 13 Jbeta primers. Sequenced by immunoSEQ multiplex PCR; TCRdb stores in-frame clones only, minus some. Here the sample spans roughly 120,000 clones, 8.5% to 9% being singletons. This clone has only a few counts. Its antigen remains unidentified. Germline lookup yields CDR1 SGHDN and CDR2 FVKESK. V lost 0 bases and J 7 bases, leaving 13 bases between the germline ends. The CDR3 is 14 residues long. Sequencing was carried out using PBMCs. The chain uses TRBV14 and TRBJ2-7; a possible D gene is TRBD2 (6 bases). This TCR was recovered from a woman aged 40-49 years in good health and CMV-seropositive. The CDR3 loop reads CASSQDVRAGEQYF. The CDR3 nucleotides are TGTGCCAGCAGCCAAGATGTGCGGGCGGGGGAGCAGTACTTC.